This T cell receptor beta chain came from a study of T-cell reconstitution after alpha-beta-depleted transplantation in children. With 4 bases removed from V and 4 bases from J, the gap between germline ends came to 13 bases. Germline V gene lookup returns CDR1 SGHRS and CDR2 YFSETQ. The CDR3 consists of 14 residues. The authors prepared the TCRbeta library with unique molecular identifiers. TCRdb fed the PCR reads into MiXCR, producing one record per CDR3 protein. The data show about 260,000 distinct CDR3 sequences, around 8% seen once. Points on this clonotype: Its antigen is as yet unknown. A much larger clone differs from this one at a single base, so this may be a read error.

General study points: Most T-cell counts and diversity one year after the transplant came from T cells that were newly produced. Where some patients showed high TCRbeta diversity at day 60, it came from recipient T cells and thymic progenitors that had survived. Several hundred expanded graft clones reportedly gave rise to the alpha-beta T cells present about two months after transplant.

V gene TRBV5-1 combines with J gene TRBJ2-3; D not resolved. The clonotype comes from a male patient younger than 18 who had a stem cell transplant for acute lymphoblastic leukemia, so the T cells may come from the graft donor. This sample comprised PBMCs, mostly from graft donor cells, obtained 180 days after TCRalphabeta/CD19-depleted stem cell transplant. The CDR3 reads CASSEEPHPDTQYF. Here the CDR3 DNA reads TGCGCCAGCAGCGAAGAACCTCACCCAGATACGCAGTATTTT.